This T cell receptor beta chain is drawn from a study of T cell responses to AZD1222 COVID-19 vaccine. The repertoire was sequenced with immunoSEQ multiplex PCR; TCRdb's copy has only in-frame clones and lacks some. Among 120,000 to 150,000 clones listed, around nine tenths were seen once. Points from the study as a whole: Among the donors, most were white British and more were female, and clonal diversity was possibly underestimated. Seropositive AZD1222 recipients at baseline numbered only five or six. Once two AZD1222 doses were given, Spike-specific TCR breadth and depth went up. Spike was spanned by vaccine-associated CD4 TCRs, which were dominant at 160-218 and 743-854.

Concerning this clone itself: Its antigen is still unknown.

Sequenced here: peripheral blood, sampled on day 0 of AZD1222 vaccination. This clonotype was obtained from an adult in good health.

The CDR3 DNA reads as TGTGCCAGCAGTTCAACCCAGCGGAGGCAAACAGATACGCAGTATTTT. It codes for CASSSTQRRQTDTQYF. This chain connects TRBV6-2 or TRBV6-3 to TRBJ2-3, with D possibly being TRBD2 (5 bases). V was cut by 4 bases and J by 3 bases, with 17 bases left in between. This CDR3 has 16 residues. CDR1 and CDR2 (germline): MNHEY, SVGEGT.